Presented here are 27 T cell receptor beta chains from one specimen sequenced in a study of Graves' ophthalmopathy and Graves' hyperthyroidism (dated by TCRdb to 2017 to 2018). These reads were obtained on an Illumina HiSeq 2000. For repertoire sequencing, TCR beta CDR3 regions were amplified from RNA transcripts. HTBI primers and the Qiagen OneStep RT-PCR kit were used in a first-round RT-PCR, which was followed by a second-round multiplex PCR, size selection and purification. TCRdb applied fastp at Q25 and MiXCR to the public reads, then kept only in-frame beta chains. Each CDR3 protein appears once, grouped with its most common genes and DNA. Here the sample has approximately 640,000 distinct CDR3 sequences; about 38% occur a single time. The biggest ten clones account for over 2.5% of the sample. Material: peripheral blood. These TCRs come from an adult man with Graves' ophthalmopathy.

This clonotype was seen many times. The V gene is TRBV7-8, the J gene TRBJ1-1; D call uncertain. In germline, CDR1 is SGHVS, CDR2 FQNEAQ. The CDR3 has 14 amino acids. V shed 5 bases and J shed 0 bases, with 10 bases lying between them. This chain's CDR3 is CASSTTPMNTEAFF. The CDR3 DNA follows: TGTGCCAGCAGCACGACACCAATGAACACTGAAGCTTTCTTT.

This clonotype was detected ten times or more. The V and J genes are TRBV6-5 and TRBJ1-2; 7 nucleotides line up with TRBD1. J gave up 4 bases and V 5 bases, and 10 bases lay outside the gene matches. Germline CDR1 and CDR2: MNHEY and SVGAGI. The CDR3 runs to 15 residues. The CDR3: CASSERTGVIYGYTF. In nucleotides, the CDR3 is TGTGCCAGCAGTGAACGAACAGGGGTTATCTATGGCTACACCTTC.

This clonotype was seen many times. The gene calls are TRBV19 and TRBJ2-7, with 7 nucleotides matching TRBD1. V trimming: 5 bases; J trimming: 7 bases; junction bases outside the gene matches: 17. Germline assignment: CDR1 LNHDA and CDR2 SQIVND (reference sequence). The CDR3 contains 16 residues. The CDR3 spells CASSPGQSPPPGEQYF. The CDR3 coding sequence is TGTGCCAGTAGTCCGGGACAGAGCCCCCCCCCGGGGGAGCAGTACTTC.

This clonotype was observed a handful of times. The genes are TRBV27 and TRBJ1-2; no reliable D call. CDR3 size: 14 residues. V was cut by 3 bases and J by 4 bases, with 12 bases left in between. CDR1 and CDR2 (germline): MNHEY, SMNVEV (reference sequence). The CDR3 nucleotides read TGTGCCAGCAGTTTGTCCCCCCAGACCTATGGCTACACCTTC. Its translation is CASSLSPQTYGYTF.

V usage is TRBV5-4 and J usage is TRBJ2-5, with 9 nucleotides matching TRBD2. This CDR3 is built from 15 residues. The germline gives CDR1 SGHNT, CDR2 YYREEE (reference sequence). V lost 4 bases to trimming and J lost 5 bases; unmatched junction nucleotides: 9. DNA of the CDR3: TGTGCCAGCAGCGCGATGGCGGGAGGGGCCGAGACCCAGTACTTC. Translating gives CASSAMAGGAETQYF.

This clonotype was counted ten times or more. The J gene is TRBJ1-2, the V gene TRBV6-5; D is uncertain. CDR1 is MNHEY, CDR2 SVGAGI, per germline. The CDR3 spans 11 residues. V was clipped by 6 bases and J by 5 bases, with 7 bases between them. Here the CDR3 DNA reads TGTGCCAGCAGCGGCCGATATGGCTACACCTTC. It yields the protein CASSGRYGYTF.

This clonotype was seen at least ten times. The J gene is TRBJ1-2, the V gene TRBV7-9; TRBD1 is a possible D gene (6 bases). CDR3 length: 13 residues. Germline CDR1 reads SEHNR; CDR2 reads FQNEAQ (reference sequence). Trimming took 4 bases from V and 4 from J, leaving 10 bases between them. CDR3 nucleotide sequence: TGTGCCAGCAGCTCCCGGGACATCTATGGCTACACCTTC. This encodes CASSSRDIYGYTF.

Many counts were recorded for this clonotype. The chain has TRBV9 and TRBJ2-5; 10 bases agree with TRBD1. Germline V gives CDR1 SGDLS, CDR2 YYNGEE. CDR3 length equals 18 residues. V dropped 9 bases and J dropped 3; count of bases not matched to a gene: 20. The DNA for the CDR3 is TGTGCCACCCCAAACAGGCACCGGGACAGGGGATTTAAAGAGACCCAGTACTTC. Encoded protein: CATPNRHRDRGFKETQYF.

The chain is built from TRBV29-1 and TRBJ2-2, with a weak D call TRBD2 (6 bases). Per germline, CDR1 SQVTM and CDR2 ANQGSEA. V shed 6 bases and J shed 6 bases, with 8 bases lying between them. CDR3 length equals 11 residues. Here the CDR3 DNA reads TGCAGCGTCCAGCGGGCCGGGGAGCTGTTTTTT. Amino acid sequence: CSVQRAGELFF.

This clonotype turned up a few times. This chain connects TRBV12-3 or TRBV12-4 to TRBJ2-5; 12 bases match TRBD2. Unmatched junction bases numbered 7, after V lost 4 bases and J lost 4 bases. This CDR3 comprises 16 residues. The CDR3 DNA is TGTGCCAGCAGTTATCTAGCGGGGGGGCAGGGAGAGACCCAGTACTTC. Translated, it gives CASSYLAGGQGETQYF.

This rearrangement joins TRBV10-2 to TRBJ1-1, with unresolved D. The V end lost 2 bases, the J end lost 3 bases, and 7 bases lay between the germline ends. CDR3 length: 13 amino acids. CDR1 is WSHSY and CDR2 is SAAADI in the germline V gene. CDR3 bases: TGCGCCAGCAGTGAGGGGGTGGACACTGAAGCTTTCTTT. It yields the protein CASSEGVDTEAFF.

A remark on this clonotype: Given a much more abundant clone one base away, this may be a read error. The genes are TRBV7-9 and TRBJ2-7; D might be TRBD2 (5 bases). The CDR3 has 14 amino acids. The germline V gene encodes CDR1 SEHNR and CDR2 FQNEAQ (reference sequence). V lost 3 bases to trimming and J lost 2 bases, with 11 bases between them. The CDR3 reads CASSLEASPYEQYF. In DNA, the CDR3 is TGTGCCAGCAGCTTGGAGGCCAGTCCCTACGAGCAGTACTTC.

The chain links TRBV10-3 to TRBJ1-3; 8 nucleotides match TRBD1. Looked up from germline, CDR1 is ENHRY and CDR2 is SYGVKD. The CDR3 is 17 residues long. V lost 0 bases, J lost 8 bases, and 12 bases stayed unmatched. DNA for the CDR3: TGTGCCATCAGTGAGTCCCCGGACAGGGTAGAGGGCTACACCATATATTTT. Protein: CAISESPDRVEGYTIYF.

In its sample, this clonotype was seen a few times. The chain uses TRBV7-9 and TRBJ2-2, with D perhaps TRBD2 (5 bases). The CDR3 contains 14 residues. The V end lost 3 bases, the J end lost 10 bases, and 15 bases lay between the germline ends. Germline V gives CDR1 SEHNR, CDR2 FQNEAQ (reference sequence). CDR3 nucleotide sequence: TGTGCCAGCAGCTTCGGACTTTCCCCCGAGGAGCTGTTTTTT. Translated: CASSFGLSPEELFF.

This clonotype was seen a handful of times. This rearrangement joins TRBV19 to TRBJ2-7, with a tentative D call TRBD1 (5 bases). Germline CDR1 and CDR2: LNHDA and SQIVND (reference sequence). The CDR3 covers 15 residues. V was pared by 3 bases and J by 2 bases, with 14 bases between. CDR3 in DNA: TGTGCCAGTAGTATCCCCTGGGCAGGGACCTACGAGCAGTACTTC. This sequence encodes CASSIPWAGTYEQYF.

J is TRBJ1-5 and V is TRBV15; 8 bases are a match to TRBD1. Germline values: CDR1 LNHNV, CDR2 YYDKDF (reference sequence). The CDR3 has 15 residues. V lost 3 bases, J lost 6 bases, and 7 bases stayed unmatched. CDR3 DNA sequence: TGTGCCACCAGCAGTTCCAGGGGGCAGGGTCAGCCCCAGCATTTT. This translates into CATSSSRGQGQPQHF.

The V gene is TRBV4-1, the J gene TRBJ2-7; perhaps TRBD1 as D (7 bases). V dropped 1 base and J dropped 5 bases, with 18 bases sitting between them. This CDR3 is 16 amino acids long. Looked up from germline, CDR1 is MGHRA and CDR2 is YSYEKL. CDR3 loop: CASSQGQGGAGDEQYF. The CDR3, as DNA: TGCGCCAGCAGCCAAGGTCAGGGGGGCGCGGGTGACGAGCAGTACTTC.

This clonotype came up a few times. DNA of the CDR3: TGCGCCAGCAGCTGGCGAATCCCGACGGGGGACACTGAAGCTTTCTTT. It specifies CASSWRIPTGDTEAFF. The V gene is TRBV5-1, the J gene TRBJ1-1; D may be TRBD1 (5 bases). Trimming shortened V by 3 bases and J by 3 bases, and 18 bases separated the two germline ends. This CDR3 spans 16 amino acids. Germline CDR1 and CDR2: SGHRS and YFSETQ.

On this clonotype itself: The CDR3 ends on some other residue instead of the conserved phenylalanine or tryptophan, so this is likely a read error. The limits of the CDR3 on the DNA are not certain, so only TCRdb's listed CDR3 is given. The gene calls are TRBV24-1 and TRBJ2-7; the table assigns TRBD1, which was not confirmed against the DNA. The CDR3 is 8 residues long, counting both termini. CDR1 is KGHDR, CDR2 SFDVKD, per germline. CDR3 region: CATSDLTG.

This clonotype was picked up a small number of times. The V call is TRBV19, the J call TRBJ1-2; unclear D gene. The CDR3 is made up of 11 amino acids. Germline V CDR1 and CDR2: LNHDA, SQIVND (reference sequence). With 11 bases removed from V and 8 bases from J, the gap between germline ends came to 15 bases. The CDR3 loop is CAWNQVQGYTF. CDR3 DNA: TGTGCCTGGAACCAGGTCCAAGGCTACACCTTC.

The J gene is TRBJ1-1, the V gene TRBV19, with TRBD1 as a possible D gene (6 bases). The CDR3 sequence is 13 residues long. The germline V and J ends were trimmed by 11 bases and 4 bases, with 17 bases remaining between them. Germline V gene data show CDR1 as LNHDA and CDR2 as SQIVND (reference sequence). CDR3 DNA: TGTGCCTGGATCCCAGGGGCAGGCACTGAAGCTTTCTTT. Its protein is CAWIPGAGTEAFF.

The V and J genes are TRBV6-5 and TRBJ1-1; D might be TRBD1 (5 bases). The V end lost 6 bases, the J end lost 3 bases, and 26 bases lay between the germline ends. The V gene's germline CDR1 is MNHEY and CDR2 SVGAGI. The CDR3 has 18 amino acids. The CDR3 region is CASRKRMRAQGGDTEAFF. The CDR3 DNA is TGTGCCAGCAGGAAGAGAATGAGGGCTCAGGGAGGGGACACTGAAGCTTTCTTT.

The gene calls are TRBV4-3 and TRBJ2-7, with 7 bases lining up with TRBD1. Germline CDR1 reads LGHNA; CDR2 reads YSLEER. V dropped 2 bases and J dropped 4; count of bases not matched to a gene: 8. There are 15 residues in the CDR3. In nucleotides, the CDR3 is TGCGCCAGCAGCCAACAAATAGGGACAGAATACGAGCAGTACTTC. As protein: CASSQQIGTEYEQYF.

The CDR3 sequence is CASGGRFYGYTF. CDR3 coding DNA: TGTGCCAGCGGGGGGCGCTTCTATGGCTACACCTTC. The chain couples TRBV7-9 to TRBJ1-2, with D maybe TRBD1 (6 bases). The V end lost 8 bases, the J end lost 4 bases, and 11 bases lay between the germline ends. Germline CDR1 reads SEHNR; CDR2 reads FQNEAQ (reference sequence). This CDR3 comprises 12 residues.

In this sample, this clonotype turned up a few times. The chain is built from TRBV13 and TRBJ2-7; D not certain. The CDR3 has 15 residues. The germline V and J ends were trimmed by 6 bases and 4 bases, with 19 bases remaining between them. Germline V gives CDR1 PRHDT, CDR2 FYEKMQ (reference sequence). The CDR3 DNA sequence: TGTGCCAGCAGTCCACAACCCCCCGGAGCTTACGAGCAGTACTTC. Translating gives CASSPQPPGAYEQYF. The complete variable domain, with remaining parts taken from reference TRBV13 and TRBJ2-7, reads AAGVIQSPRHLIKEKRETATLKCYPIPRHDTVYWYQQGPGQDPQFLISFYEKMQSDKGSIPDRFSAQQFSDYHSELNMSSLELGDSALYFCASSPQPPGAYEQYFGPGTRLTVT.

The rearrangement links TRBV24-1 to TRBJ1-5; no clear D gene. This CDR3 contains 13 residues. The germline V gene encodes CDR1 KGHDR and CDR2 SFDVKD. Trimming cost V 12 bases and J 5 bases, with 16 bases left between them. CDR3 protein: CAWNGQADQPQHF. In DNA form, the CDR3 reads TGTGCCTGGAACGGGCAGGCCGATCAGCCCCAGCATTTT.

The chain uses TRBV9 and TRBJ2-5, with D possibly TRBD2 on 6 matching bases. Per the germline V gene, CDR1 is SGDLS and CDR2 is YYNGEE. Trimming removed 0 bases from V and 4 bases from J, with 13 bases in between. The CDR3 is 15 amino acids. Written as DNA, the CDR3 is TGTGCCAGCAGCGTAGGGCCCGGGGGAGGAGAGACCCAGTACTTC. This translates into CASSVGPGGGETQYF.